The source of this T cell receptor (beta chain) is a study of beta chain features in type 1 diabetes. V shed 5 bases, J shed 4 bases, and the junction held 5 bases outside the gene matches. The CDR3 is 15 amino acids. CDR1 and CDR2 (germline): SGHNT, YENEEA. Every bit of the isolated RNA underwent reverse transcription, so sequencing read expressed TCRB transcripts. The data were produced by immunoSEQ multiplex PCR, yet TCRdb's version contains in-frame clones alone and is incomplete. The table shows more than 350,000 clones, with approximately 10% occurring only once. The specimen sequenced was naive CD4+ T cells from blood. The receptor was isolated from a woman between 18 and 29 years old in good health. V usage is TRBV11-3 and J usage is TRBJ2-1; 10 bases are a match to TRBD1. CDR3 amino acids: CASSRGQGTYNEQFF. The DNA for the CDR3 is TGTGCCAGCAGCCGGGGACAGGGGACTTACAATGAGCAGTTCTTC.